This T cell receptor beta chain stems from a study of blood T cell repertoires in COVID-19. Study at large: Material from acute and convalescent COVID-19 was sourced from the United States, Italy and Spain.

In the original workflow: The authors estimated nucleated cell counts from reference gene primer amplification. TCRdb's copy holds only in-frame clones and misses some; the assay was immunoSEQ multiplex PCR. V and J calls plus clone size are reproduced from that table; the DNA served to infer D and trimming. The table has about 98,000 clones, 92% seen once. Deletions cut 5 bases from V and 5 bases from J, with 15 bases between. Germline CDR1 and CDR2: MNHNY and SVGAGI (reference sequence). This CDR3 is built from 14 residues. Sequencing input: peripheral blood. The chain links TRBV6-6 to TRBJ1-1; no firm D call. The sequence was obtained from a woman aged 45 to 65 with COVID-19, enrolled during active disease. In DNA form, the CDR3 reads TGTGCCAGCAGTCGTCCGGAGACGGGAACTGAAGCTTTCTTT. Encoded protein: CASSRPETGTEAFF.